The 4 T cell receptor beta chains below come from one sample, sequenced in a study of naive and memory T cell subsets. Ligated cDNA underwent four rounds of PCR with nested alpha and beta constant region primers and SP2. TCRdb redid the calling of the 5' RACE reads with MiXCR, one entry per CDR3 protein. The sample shows 45,000 to 55,000 distinct CDR3 sequences, 4.7% of them seen only once. TCR cDNA received a 3' ligated oligonucleotide that carried a UMI. The receptors here all came from a female donor in good health.

This chain links TRBV7-2 with TRBJ2-1; D is ambiguous. CDR1 is SGHTA, CDR2 FQGNSA, per germline. V lost 1 base, J lost 11 bases, and 18 bases lay in between. The CDR3 runs 15 residues. In nucleotides, the CDR3 is TGTGCCAGCAGCTTAGGCTCTATGGTCGGTGCCAAGCAGTTCTTC. It is translated as CASSLGSMVGAKQFF.

This clonotype was counted only a few times. The CDR3 is CASSQTTDTQYF. CDR3 nucleotide sequence: TGCGCCAGCAGCCAAACTACCGATACGCAGTATTTT. The gene calls are TRBV4-1 and TRBJ2-3; no clear D gene. Trimming removed 2 bases at V and 6 bases at J, with 6 bases between. The CDR3 has 12 residues. Per germline, CDR1 MGHRA and CDR2 YSYEKL.

This clonotype was counted many times. V usage is TRBV19 and J usage is TRBJ1-4, with D hard to call. Germline CDR1 reads LNHDA; CDR2 reads SQIVND (reference sequence). Trimming left V 1 base short and J 0 bases short, with 6 bases between. CDR3 length equals 15 residues. The CDR3 bases are TGTGCCAGTAGTATAGTGAGAGCAACTAATGAAAAACTGTTTTTT. It codes for CASSIVRATNEKLFF.

This clonotype turned up a few times. At one of its ends the junction is not consistent with the germline gene, which may arise from a read error. This CDR3 is CASSYSDGTLIGF. The CDR3 nucleotides are TGTGCCAGCAGTTACTCAGACGGGACCCTCATCGGTTTT. The V and J genes are TRBV6-6 and TRBJ1-3; D is possibly TRBD1 (5 bases). There are 13 residues in the CDR3. Germline V gene sequence: CDR1 MNHNY, CDR2 SVGAGI (reference sequence).